A single sample gave rise to the 7 T cell receptor beta chains below, sequenced in a study of coeliac disease. Here immunoSEQ multiplex PCR was the method, and the copy in TCRdb shows in-frame clones only, minus some. The sample carries approximately 7,000 clones, around 66% recorded once. Sequencing was performed on lamina propria lymphocytes from the gut. These TCRs come from a man in his fifties with active celiac disease.

This clone was recorded a few times. The chain is built from TRBV21-1 and TRBJ2-7; the D segment call TRBD2 is taken from the table without a DNA check. TRBV21-1 is listed as a pseudogene. The CDR3 spans 16 residues. CDR3 amino acids: CASSGEGLAGHYEQYV. In nucleotides, the CDR3 is TGTGCCAGCAGCGGGGAAGGACTAGCGGGCCACTACGAGCAGTACGTC.

The chain combines TRBV7-3 with TRBJ1-6; D call uncertain. V was pared by 0 bases and J by 9 bases, with 9 bases between. Germline CDR1 reads SGHTA; CDR2 reads FQGTGA. The CDR3 totals 14 residues. The CDR3 region has the DNA TGTGCCAGCAGCTTAACGCGAAGCGGTTCACCCCTCCACTTT. It yields the protein CASSLTRSGSPLHF.

This clone has a handful of counts. The CDR3 reads CSVEDGQRGTEAFF. DNA for the CDR3: TGCAGCGTTGAAGATGGACAGCGGGGCACTGAAGCTTTCTTT. The chain links TRBV29-1 to TRBJ1-1, with D maybe TRBD1 (6 bases). The V gene lost 0 bases and the J gene lost 4 bases, with 12 bases spanning the gap. The CDR3 spans 14 residues. Germline loops: CDR1 SQVTM, CDR2 ANQGSEA.

This clone was seen once. The chain uses TRBV4-1 and TRBJ2-2, with D possibly matching TRBD2 (6 bases). V was cut by 4 bases and J by 4 bases, with 13 bases left in between. Per germline, CDR1 MGHRA and CDR2 YSYEKL. CDR3 length equals 15 residues. The CDR3 reads CASSPEGRLTGELFF. CDR3 DNA sequence: TGCGCCAGCAGCCCGGAGGGGCGGCTCACCGGGGAGCTGTTTTTT.

This clone was counted a single time. The V and J genes are TRBV6-5 and TRBJ2-5; D possibly corresponds to TRBD1 (5 bases). There are 15 residues in the CDR3. CDR1 and CDR2 (germline): MNHEY, SVGAGI. Deletions cut 5 bases from V and 0 bases from J, with 13 bases between. This CDR3 reads CASSRQFSYQETQYF. The CDR3 bases are TGTGCCAGCAGTCGACAGTTTTCTTACCAAGAGACCCAGTACTTC.

Concerning this clone: At one end, the junction sequence differs from germline, possibly due to a read error. The rearrangement uses TRBV11-2 and TRBJ2-3, with unresolved D. CDR3 length equals 14 residues. From germline, CDR1 is SGHAT and CDR2 FQNNGV. CDR3 in DNA: TGTACCAGCAGCTTAGACCACGGTCCAGATACGCAGTATTTT. It encodes CTSSLDHGPDTQYF.

This chain uses TRBV6-5 with TRBJ2-7; 8 bases match TRBD1. The CDR3 is made up of 13 amino acids. V lost 6 bases and J lost 5; bases outside the gene matches: 6. Germline V gene sequence: CDR1 MNHEY, CDR2 SVGAGI. The CDR3 region is CASSQDRDHEQYF. In DNA form, the CDR3 reads TGTGCCAGCAGCCAGGACAGGGACCACGAGCAGTACTTC.